The 5 T cell receptor beta chains below all came from one sample that was sequenced in a study of T cell repertoires in cytomegalovirus infection. TCRdb passed the reads through MiXCR, listing each CDR3 protein once. The table lists about 830,000 distinct CDR3 sequences, less than 35% of them singletons. Which antigens these TCRs recognize remains unknown. Specimen: cultured CD8+ T cells from PBMCs, collected from culture after CMV antigen stimulation. The receptors shown here come from a human donor in good health (CMV status not recorded). Some clones in this sample may be carry-over from other donors' samples.

This chain links TRBV5-1 with TRBJ2-3, with 7 bases fitting TRBD2. The ends lost 3 bases at V and 0 bases at J; junction bases unmatched: 7. Germline V gives CDR1 SGHRS, CDR2 YFSETQ. The CDR3 consists of 16 residues. The CDR3 region is CASSSSGGTSTDTQYF. The CDR3 coding sequence is TGCGCCAGCAGCTCTAGCGGCGGTACTAGCACAGATACGCAGTATTTT. Full variable domain (outside the CDR3, taken from reference TRBV5-1 and TRBJ2-3): KAGVTQTPRYLIKTRGQQVTLSCSPISGHRSVSWYQQTPGQGLQFLFEYFSETQRNKGNFPGRFSGRQFSNSRSEMNVSTLELGDSALYLCASSSSGGTSTDTQYFGPGTRLTVL.

This chain connects TRBV7-9 to TRBJ2-3, with D possibly TRBD2 on 6 matching bases. Germline V gene data show CDR1 as SEHNR and CDR2 as FQNEAQ (reference sequence). Trimming took off 8 bases at V and 2 bases at J, with 23 bases between the two ends. The CDR3 sequence is 17 residues long. CDR3 sequence: CASRGRAGITPTDTQYF. The DNA of the CDR3 is TGTGCCAGCCGTGGGCGGGCGGGGATAACTCCCACAGATACGCAGTATTTT. Together with reference TRBV7-9 and TRBJ2-3, the CDR3 gives the full variable domain: DTGVSQNPRHKITKRGQNVTFRCDPISEHNRLYWYRQTLGQGPEFLTYFQNEAQLEKSRLLSDRFSAERPKGSFSTLEIQRTEQGDSAMYLCASRGRAGITPTDTQYFGPGTRLTVL.

This sequence joins TRBV6-1 and TRBJ2-2, with D possibly TRBD1 on 5 matching bases. The CDR3 totals 14 residues. CDR1 is MNHNS, CDR2 SASEGT, per germline. The V gene lost 7 bases and the J gene lost 5 bases, with 14 bases spanning the gap. The CDR3 nucleotides are TGTGCCAGCATCTGGGGCGCCAGTACCGGGGAGCTGTTTTTT. This codes for CASIWGASTGELFF.

The J gene is TRBJ2-1, the V gene TRBV2; 14 positions match TRBD2. CDR3 length: 16 residues. V lost 6 bases to trimming and J lost 5 bases; unmatched junction nucleotides: 6. The germline V gene encodes CDR1 SNHLY and CDR2 FYNNEI. CDR3 DNA: TGTGCCAGCAGATCCGGGACTAGCGGGGGCCACAATGAGCAGTTCTTC. This codes for CASRSGTSGGHNEQFF. Together with reference TRBV2 and TRBJ2-1, the CDR3 gives the full variable domain: EPEVTQTPSHQVTQMGQEVILRCVPISNHLYFYWYRQILGQKVEFLVSFYNNEISEKSEIFDDQFSVERPDGSNFTLKIRSTKLEDSAMYFCASRSGTSGGHNEQFFGPGTRLTVL.

The gene calls are TRBV20-1 and TRBJ2-7; the match to TRBD1 covers 10 bases. This CDR3 spans 14 amino acids. V lost 3 bases to trimming and J lost 2 bases; unmatched junction nucleotides: 4. Germline loops: CDR1 DFQATT, CDR2 SNEGSKA (reference sequence). In DNA form, the CDR3 reads TGCAGTGCTAGGGGGACAGGGGAACCCTACGAGCAGTACTTC. This codes for CSARGTGEPYEQYF.